The sequence of this T cell receptor (beta chain) was determined in a study of regulatory T cells in long-lasting Graves disease. Overall study findings and caveats: Persistent disease favored TRBV28, TRBJ1-2 and TRBJ2-5.

Documented time point: newly diagnosed GD, antithyroid drugs for less than 3 months. TCR sequences were obtained from RNA taken from PBMCs. CDR3 regions were amplified by Arm-PCR using iRepertoire HTBI primers to build TCR beta libraries. MiXCR was run by TCRdb on the multiplex PCR reads, yielding one entry per CDR3 protein. The table lists about 370,000 distinct CDR3 sequences, about a sixth of them singletons. This clonotype was observed many times. No antigen is known for it. CDR1 is SGHRS, CDR2 YFSETQ, per germline. The CDR3 covers 15 residues. V was pared by 1 base and J by 5 bases, with 16 bases between.

The sample consisted of peripheral blood mononuclear cells (PBMCs), taken at new diagnosis, from a patient treated with antithyroid drugs. The clonotype originates from a female donor with Graves disease. The chain uses TRBV5-1 and TRBJ2-7; a weak D match, TRBD1 (8 bases). The CDR3 nucleotides are TGCGCCAGCAGCTTGTACAGGGGGGGGACCAACGAGCAGTACTTC. The encoded protein is CASSLYRGGTNEQYF.